What follows is one T cell receptor beta chain and its context. Its antigen is as yet unknown. This entry is derived from a study of CD8+ T cells in alopecia areata. Overall study context: Affected scalp percentage gauged treated patients' severity. Study-level findings and limits: Scalp lesions, especially in alopecia totalis/universalis, had higher clonality than normal scalp. During tofacitinib treatment, many expanded lesional clones remained in scalp and blood. A single nonresponder leaves the baseline CD8+ expansion link to response uncertain.

Sequencing used cDNA as its template, made by extracting RNA and reverse transcribing it. Libraries were prepared by immunoSEQ multiplex PCR; TCRdb keeps only in-frame clonotypes and omits some of them. The profile shows 200,000 to 250,000 clones, around two fifths of them singletons. Germline values: CDR1 LNHDA, CDR2 SQIVND (reference sequence). Trimming removed 5 bases from V and 4 bases from J; junction bases left unmatched: 4. CDR3 length: 13 residues. Described treatment: oral pan-JAK inhibitor, 5-10 mg twice daily. This TCR was recovered from a human donor with alopecia areata. Sequencing used CD4+ T cells sorted from blood, obtained at approximately week 34, from a patient treated with tofacitinib. The chain recombines TRBV19 with TRBJ1-1; TRBD1 matches 7 bases. CDR3 nucleotides: TGTGCCAGTAGTCCAAACAGGGGCACTGAAGCTTTCTTT. It encodes CASSPNRGTEAFF.